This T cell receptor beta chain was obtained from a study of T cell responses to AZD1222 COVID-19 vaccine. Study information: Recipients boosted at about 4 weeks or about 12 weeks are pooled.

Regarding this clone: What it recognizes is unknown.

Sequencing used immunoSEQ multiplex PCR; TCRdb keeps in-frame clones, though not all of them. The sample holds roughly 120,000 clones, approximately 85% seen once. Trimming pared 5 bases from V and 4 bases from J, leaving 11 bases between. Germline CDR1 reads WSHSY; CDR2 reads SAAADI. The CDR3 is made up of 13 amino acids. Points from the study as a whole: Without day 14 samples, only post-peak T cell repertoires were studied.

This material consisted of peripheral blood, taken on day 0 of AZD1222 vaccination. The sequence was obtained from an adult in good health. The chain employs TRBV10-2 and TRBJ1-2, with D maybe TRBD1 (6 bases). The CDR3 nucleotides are TGCGCCAGCAGTCAACAGGGTGCCTATGGCTACACCTTC. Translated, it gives CASSQQGAYGYTF.